This T cell receptor (beta chain) came from a study of T cell clones after liver transplantation. About the research overall: TCRbeta sequencing after a pre-transplant mixed lymphocyte reaction identified graft-donor-reactive clones, later tracked in post-transplant blood. Tolerant meant at least one year fully off immunosuppression without liver enzymes above twice normal. HCV positivity affected three of eight recipients; the rest lacked autoimmune or viral indications.

The assay was immunoSEQ multiplex PCR, and TCRdb's table has in-frame clones only and misses some. Here the sample spans nearly 55,000 clones, around 84% being singletons. This TCR derives from a human donor who received a liver transplant. This specimen was CD4+ T cells from blood, taken before liver transplant.

In DNA form, the CDR3 reads TGCGCCAGCAGCCTCCCGGGCACTAGCGGGGCTGACAATGAGCAGTTCTTC. Its protein is CASSLPGTSGADNEQFF. V is TRBV5-1 and J is TRBJ2-1; 10 bases fit TRBD2. This CDR3 comprises 17 residues. Germline-derived CDR1 and CDR2 are SGHRS and YFSETQ. V shed 4 bases, J shed 5 bases, and the junction held 12 bases outside the gene matches.